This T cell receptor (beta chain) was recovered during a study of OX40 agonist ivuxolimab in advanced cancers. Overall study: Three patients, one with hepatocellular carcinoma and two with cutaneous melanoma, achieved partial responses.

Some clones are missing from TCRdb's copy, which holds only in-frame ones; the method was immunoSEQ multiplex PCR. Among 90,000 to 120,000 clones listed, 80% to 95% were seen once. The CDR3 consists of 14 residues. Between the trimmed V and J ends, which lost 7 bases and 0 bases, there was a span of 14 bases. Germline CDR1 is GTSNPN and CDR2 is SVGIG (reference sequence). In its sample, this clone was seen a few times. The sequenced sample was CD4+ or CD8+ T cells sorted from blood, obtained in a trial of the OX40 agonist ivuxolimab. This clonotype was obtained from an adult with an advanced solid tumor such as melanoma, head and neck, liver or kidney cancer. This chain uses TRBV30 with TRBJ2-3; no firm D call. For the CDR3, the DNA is TGTGCCTTCAGTGCAGGAATCAGCACAGATACGCAGTATTTT. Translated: CAFSAGISTDTQYF.